The next 25 T cell receptor beta chains were all read from a single sample in a study of T cells in Graves' hyperthyroidism and ophthalmopathy. Regions amplified from RNA transcripts were the TCR beta CDR3 regions. During a first-round RT-PCR of the TCR CDR3, the HTBI primer set was used. In TCRdb, the multiplex PCR reads were re-called with MiXCR into one record per CDR3 protein. This table holds around 720,000 distinct CDR3 sequences, around a third found once. Material for sequencing was blood. These receptors were collected from a woman in her forties with Graves' hyperthyroidism.

To note about this clonotype: Since a much larger clone is just one base distant, this may be a read error. This is likely a read error, given that the CDR3 carries no conserved phenylalanine or tryptophan at its end. The genes are TRBV12-3 or TRBV12-4 and TRBJ1-1, with 7 bases fitting TRBD1. Germline trimming cut 7 bases from V and 5 bases from J; bases unmatched to any gene: 7. The CDR3 has 13 amino acids. The CDR3 is CASKDRVRTEAFL. DNA for the CDR3: TGTGCCAGCAAAGACAGGGTAAGAACTGAAGCTTTCCTT.

As concerns this clonotype: A much larger clone lies a single base off, so this may be a read error. This chain joins TRBV7-9 and TRBJ1-5, with no clear D. V lost 1 base to trimming and J lost 7 bases, with 14 bases between them. Germline lookup yields CDR1 SEHNR and CDR2 FQNEAQ (reference sequence). The CDR3 has 15 residues. The CDR3 coding sequence is TGTGCCAGCAGCTTAGGGTGGCCCGGGGAACAGCCCCAGCATTTT. Amino acid sequence: CASSLGWPGEQPQHF.

Worth noting for this clonotype: A junction boundary mismatches the germline segment, possibly from a read error. The chain recombines TRBV7-9 with TRBJ1-5, with 9 bases matching TRBD1. Germline lookup yields CDR1 SEHNR and CDR2 FQNEAQ (reference sequence). There are 15 residues in the CDR3. The CDR3 reads CASRGTGRGNEPQHF. The CDR3 DNA sequence: TGTGCCAGCCGTGGGACAGGGCGCGGCAATGAGCCCCAGCATTTT.

The CDR3 is CASRFRQADYGYTF. The CDR3 DNA reads TGTGCCAGCAGATTTCGACAGGCCGACTATGGCTACACCTTC. The chain combines TRBV15 with TRBJ1-2; D possibly corresponds to TRBD1 (6 bases). V was shortened by 10 bases and J by 3 bases, with 18 bases between the two germline ends. The CDR3 has 14 amino acids. In germline, CDR1 is LNHNV, CDR2 YYDKDF (reference sequence).

J is TRBJ2-5 and V is TRBV20-1, with no clear D. This CDR3 contains 16 residues. Germline-derived CDR1 and CDR2 are DFQATT and SNEGSKA (reference sequence). V was cut by 2 bases and J by 3 bases, with 19 bases left in between. The CDR3 loop reads CSARYVLPETKETQYF. In DNA, the CDR3 is TGCAGTGCTAGATATGTCCTCCCAGAAACTAAAGAGACCCAGTACTTC.

The sample holds a few counts of this clonotype. This chain links TRBV6-5 with TRBJ1-6; 7 bases are a match to TRBD1. The junction had 7 bases not matched to a gene; V was cut back by 5 bases and J by 12 bases. This CDR3 comprises 13 residues. Germline V CDR1 and CDR2: MNHEY, SVGAGI. The CDR3 sequence: CASSEQGRLPLHF. CDR3 in DNA: TGTGCCAGCAGTGAACAGGGGCGGCTACCCCTCCACTTT.

The CDR3 DNA reads as TGTGCCAGCAGCCAAGAGGCGGGTACTGGCTATGGCTACACCTTC. Its protein product is CASSQEAGTGYGYTF. V and J are TRBV14 and TRBJ1-2; D gene unclear. Looked up from germline, CDR1 is SGHDN and CDR2 is FVKESK. V lost 0 bases and J 4 bases, leaving 12 bases between the germline ends. The CDR3 loop spans 15 amino acids.

This clonotype occurred many times. The chain carries TRBV19 and TRBJ2-5; a possible D gene is TRBD1 (5 bases). The CDR3 runs 12 residues. Germline V gives CDR1 LNHDA, CDR2 SQIVND (reference sequence). The germline V and J ends were trimmed by 5 bases and 3 bases, with 7 bases remaining between them. The CDR3 DNA is TGTGCCAGTAGTTCCAGGGAAGAGACCCAGTACTTC. This gives the protein CASSSREETQYF.

This clonotype was found many times. The rearrangement links TRBV20-1 to TRBJ2-7; 7 positions agree with TRBD1. Germline loops: CDR1 DFQATT, CDR2 SNEGSKA (reference sequence). There are 12 residues in the CDR3. V lost 4 bases to trimming and J lost 2 bases; unmatched junction nucleotides: 2. CDR3 sequence reads: CSATGQTYEQYF. The CDR3 DNA reads TGCAGTGCTACGGGACAGACCTACGAGCAGTACTTC.

The rearrangement joins TRBV6-1 to TRBJ2-2; 8 bases match TRBD2. CDR1 and CDR2 from the germline V gene are MNHNS and SASEGT. J gave up 1 base and V 6 bases, and 7 bases lay outside the gene matches. There are 16 residues in the CDR3. CDR3 in DNA: TGTGCCAGCAGCTTGGGGGCGGGGGGGAACACCGGGGAGCTGTTTTTT. Protein sequence: CASSLGAGGNTGELFF.

The chain carries TRBV2 and TRBJ2-5; 7 bases match TRBD2. The CDR3 extends over 14 amino acids. CDR1 and CDR2 from the germline V gene are SNHLY and FYNNEI. Germline trimming cut 4 bases from V and 6 bases from J; bases unmatched to any gene: 8. The CDR3 is CASSGLWREQTQYF. In DNA, the CDR3 is TGTGCCAGCAGTGGTTTATGGCGGGAGCAGACCCAGTACTTC.

This clonotype was found a few times. V gene TRBV20-1 combines with J gene TRBJ2-5; 11 bases map to TRBD2. V shed 5 bases, J shed 3 bases, and the junction held 8 bases outside the gene matches. The germline CDR1 and CDR2 sequences are DFQATT and SNEGSKA (reference sequence). The CDR3 has 15 residues. The CDR3, as DNA: TGCAGTGCTTCCCTTCGACTAGCGGGGAAAGAGACCCAGTACTTC. Its translation: CSASLRLAGKETQYF.

The chain couples TRBV6-5 to TRBJ2-7; D possibly corresponds to TRBD1 (6 bases). V was trimmed by 6 bases and J by 3 bases, leaving 9 bases between them. The CDR3 totals 12 residues. Germline CDR1 and CDR2: MNHEY and SVGAGI. This chain's CDR3 is CASRQGDYEQYF. The CDR3 coding sequence is TGTGCCAGCAGACAGGGCGACTACGAGCAGTACTTC.

The rearrangement links TRBV19 to TRBJ2-2; tentative D call: TRBD2 (6 bases). The V end was cut by 7 bases, the J end by 5 bases, with 11 bases between. Germline CDR1 is LNHDA and CDR2 is SQIVND (reference sequence). CDR3 size: 13 residues. The CDR3 coding sequence is TGTGCCAGTACGGGCGCGGGGACCGGGGAGCTGTTTTTT. It is translated as CASTGAGTGELFF.

This chain connects TRBV7-2 to TRBJ2-2, with D perhaps matching TRBD2 (6 bases). Germline V gives CDR1 SGHTA, CDR2 FQGNSA. This CDR3 contains 15 residues. V was shortened by 2 bases and J by 1 base, with 8 bases between the two germline ends. CDR3 DNA sequence: TGTGCCAGCAGCTTACGGGACTTGAACACCGGGGAGCTGTTTTTT. It is translated as CASSLRDLNTGELFF.

This clonotype was observed a single time. The conserved closing phenylalanine or tryptophan is absent in this CDR3, likely reflecting a read error. The DNA is left out, because the CDR3 cannot be placed on it with certainty; the CDR3 is given as TCRdb lists it. This chain links TRBV6-5 with TRBJ1-1; the D segment call TRBD1 is taken from the table without a DNA check. The CDR3 region is 8 residues in length, termini included. CDR1 MNHEY and CDR2 SVGAGI come from the germline V gene. CDR3 sequence reads: CASSWEGQ.

This sequence joins TRBV20-1 and TRBJ1-2; weak D call: TRBD1 (6 bases). Trimming shortened V by 4 bases and J by 11 bases, and 11 bases separated the two germline ends. CDR1 and CDR2 (germline): DFQATT, SNEGSKA (reference sequence). This CDR3 comprises 10 residues. CDR3 in amino acids: CSAKWQGYTF. CDR3 DNA: TGCAGTGCTAAATGGCAGGGGTACACCTTC.

This rearrangement joins TRBV20-1 to TRBJ1-6, with 10 nucleotides matching TRBD1. The J segment lost 10 bases and the V segment lost 0 bases, leaving 6 bases of the junction unmatched. From germline, CDR1 is DFQATT and CDR2 SNEGSKA (reference sequence). This CDR3 region has 15 residues. CDR3 protein: CSARDPGQGKSPLHF. DNA of the CDR3: TGCAGTGCTAGAGATCCGGGACAGGGGAAATCACCCCTCCACTTT.

This clonotype was seen repeatedly, ten times or more. The chain recombines TRBV25-1 with TRBJ1-4; TRBD1 agrees at 8 bases. J was trimmed by 7 bases and V by 3 bases; bases with no gene match: 4. Germline CDR1 and CDR2: MGHDK and SYGVNS. The CDR3 sequence is 14 residues long. The CDR3, as DNA: TGTGCCAGCAGTGAGACAGGGGTTGGTGAAAAACTGTTTTTT. Translated: CASSETGVGEKLFF. Variable domain in full (rest from reference TRBV25-1 and TRBJ1-4): EADIYQTPRYLVIGTGKKITLECSQTMGHDKMYWYQQDPGMELHLIHYSYGVNSTEKGDLSSESTVSRIRTEHFPLTLESARPSHTSQYLCASSETGVGEKLFFGSGTQLSVL.

This clonotype was seen more than once but under ten times. The gene calls are TRBV5-1 and TRBJ2-2, with 12 bases fitting TRBD2. CDR1 is SGHRS and CDR2 is YFSETQ in the germline V gene. V lost 3 bases, J lost 1 base, and 13 bases stayed unmatched. There are 20 residues in the CDR3. The CDR3 nucleotides are TGCGCCAGCAGCTCCCCGAGGGCTAGCGGGAGGGCCCAGAACACCGGGGAGCTGTTTTTT. This gives the protein CASSSPRASGRAQNTGELFF.

The V gene is TRBV7-2, the J gene TRBJ1-2, with a tentative D call TRBD1 (6 bases). This CDR3 has 20 residues. CDR1 is SGHTA, CDR2 FQGNSA, per germline. V shed 1 base and J shed 0 bases, with 24 bases lying between them. The CDR3 spells CASSLVLRTVHEGPNYGYTF. CDR3 bases: TGTGCCAGCAGCTTAGTCCTGAGGACAGTGCATGAGGGGCCTAACTATGGCTACACCTTC.

Notes on this clonotype: This may be a read error: a much more frequent sequence differs by one nucleotide. The CDR3 reads CASSVQRSNQPQHF. The DNA of the CDR3 is TGTGCCAGTAGTGTCCAGCGGAGCAATCAGCCCCAGCATTTT. The chain joins TRBV19 to TRBJ1-5; D ambiguous. The ends were cut back, 5 bases at V and 1 base at J, with 9 bases in the middle. The germline CDR1 and CDR2 sequences are LNHDA and SQIVND (reference sequence). The CDR3 length is 14 residues.

This clonotype has at least ten counts. The V and J genes are TRBV7-6 and TRBJ1-3; unclear D gene. The CDR3 runs 15 residues. Germline V lookup: CDR1 SGHVS, CDR2 FNYEAQ. Between the trimmed V and J ends, which lost 1 base and 0 bases, there was a span of 7 bases. DNA of the CDR3: TGTGCCAGCAGCTTAGGCCTCGACTCTGGAAACACCATATATTTT. It yields the protein CASSLGLDSGNTIYF.

This chain uses TRBV2 with TRBJ2-5; TRBD1 matches 9 bases. V shed 6 bases, J shed 5 bases, and the junction held 10 bases outside the gene matches. CDR3 length equals 15 residues. CDR1 and CDR2 (germline): SNHLY, FYNNEI. DNA of the CDR3: TGTGCCAGCAGCTTATACAGGGGGCGGTGGGAGACCCAGTACTTC. This translates into CASSLYRGRWETQYF.

This clonotype was recorded at least ten times. The V call is TRBV5-6, the J call TRBJ2-7; D is unclear. V dropped 0 bases and J dropped 0 bases, with 10 bases sitting between them. The CDR3 has 15 residues. In germline, CDR1 is SGHDT, CDR2 YYEEEE. In DNA form, the CDR3 reads TGTGCCAGCAGCTTGGGGCACGAGCTCTCCTACGAGCAGTACTTC. It yields the protein CASSLGHELSYEQYF.